Listed below are T cell receptor beta chains from one sample, sequenced in a study of identical twins. Using its own MiXCR run on the 5' RACE reads, TCRdb lists one record per CDR3 protein. The sample lists 1.5 million or so distinct CDR3 sequences, about 32% occurring once. The sample taken for sequencing was cord blood. These receptors all stem from a newborn girl in good health. The CDR3 runs from the conserved cysteine through the conserved F or W. D genes are given only for firm matches. Expanded clones get a size class; other rows say once, few or many, or leave the size out.

clone_size	d_call	v_call	j_call	cdr3_nt	cdr3_aa
NA	TRBD1	TRBV20-1	TRBJ1-2	TGCAGTGCTAGCTGGACAGGGGGGCACTATGGCTACACCTTC	CSASWTGGHYGYTF
NA	NA	TRBV7-9	TRBJ2-5	TGTGCCAGCAGCTCCCAGGGACTTATTACCTACAATGAGCAGTACTTC	CASSSQGLITYNEQYF
NA	TRBD2	TRBV20-1	TRBJ2-7	TGCAGTGCTAGACGTACCGGGACTAGCGAGAATGAGCAGTACTTC	CSARRTGTSENEQYF
NA	NA	TRBV6-1	TRBJ1-1	TGTGCCAGCAGGCATACGAGGAACACTGAAGCTTTCTTT	CASRHTRNTEAFF
few	NA	TRBV9	TRBJ2-1	TGTGCCAGCAGCGTAAACCCCCGGGACCAGGAGCAGTTCTTC	CASSVNPRDQEQFF
NA	NA	TRBV14	TRBJ2-1	TGTGCCAGCAGCCAAGGACTGACCCCCTACAATGAGCAGTTCTTC	CASSQGLTPYNEQFF
few	NA	TRBV29-1	TRBJ1-4	TGCAGCGTTGGGGGGGGGACTAATGAAAAACTGTTTTTT	CSVGGGTNEKLFF
few	TRBD2	TRBV5-1	TRBJ2-7	TGCGCCAGCAGCTTGGGCGGGAGATCCCACGAGCAGTACTTC	CASSLGGRSHEQYF
NA	TRBD2	TRBV9	TRBJ2-3	TGTGCCAGCAGCGTAGGACTAGCCTTCACAGATACGCAGTATTTT	CASSVGLAFTDTQYF
once	TRBD1	TRBV6-5	TRBJ1-1	TGTGCCAACCACCGGGACAGACAGTTGAACACTGAAGCTTTCTTT	CANHRDRQLNTEAFF
NA	TRBD2	TRBV19	TRBJ2-7	TGTGCCAATCCCGCGGGAGCTTGCTACGAGCAGTACTTC	CANPAGACYEQYF
few	TRBD1	TRBV5-1	TRBJ2-3	TGCGCCAGCAGCTACACAGGGGCCCTATTCACAGATACGCAGTATTTT	CASSYTGALFTDTQYF
NA	NA	TRBV7-2	TRBJ1-6	TGTGCCAGCAGCTTAGGCCCGGACAAATCACCCCTCCACTTT	CASSLGPDKSPLHF
few	TRBD1	TRBV10-2	TRBJ1-2	TGCGCCAGCAGTGGTACCGGGACAGCTAACTATGGCTACACCTTC	CASSGTGTANYGYTF
few	TRBD1	TRBV6-5	TRBJ2-4	TGTGCCAGCAGTTACGGGACAGGGGTGAACATTCAGTACTTC	CASSYGTGVNIQYF
few	TRBD1	TRBV10-3	TRBJ2-1	TGTGCCATCAGTGACACCCGGGACAGGGACAATGAGCAGTTCTTC	CAISDTRDRDNEQFF
NA	TRBD1	TRBV5-1	TRBJ1-4	TGCGCCAGCAGCTTGAGGGGACAGGGGGCAAGGGAAAAACTGTTTTTT	CASSLRGQGAREKLFF
NA	NA	TRBV5-5	TRBJ2-5	TGTGCCAGCACCATCCTAGTTCAAGAGACCCAGTACTTC	CASTILVQETQYF
few	NA	TRBV4-1	TRBJ1-1	TGTGCCAGCAGCCAAGGGCAGGGATTGAACACTGAAGCTTTCTTT	CASSQGQGLNTEAFF
NA	NA	TRBV24-1	TRBJ2-2	TGTGCCACCAGTGATTTCCGAGGTAACACCGGGGAGCTGTTTTTT	CATSDFRGNTGELFF
many	NA	TRBV24-1	TRBJ2-4	TGTGCCACCTGGGAGATTCAGTACTTC	CATWEIQYF
few	NA	TRBV21-1	TRBJ2-5	TGTGCCAGCAGCACCCGACTAGCGGGAGTCCCCAATGAGCAGTACTTC	CASSTRLAGVPNEQYF
NA	NA	TRBV20-1	TRBJ2-7	TGCAGTGCGAGGGGGACGGAAACCTACGAGCAGTACTTC	CSARGTETYEQYF
few	TRBD2	TRBV18	TRBJ2-5	TGTGCCAGCTCCCTTACTAGCGGGAAAACGGAGACCCAGTACTTC	CASSLTSGKTETQYF
NA	TRBD2	TRBV6-1	TRBJ2-5	TGTGCCAGCAGTGGCCTAGCGGGGGGTGTCCAAGAGACCCAGTACTTC	CASSGLAGGVQETQYF
once	TRBD2	TRBV20-1	TRBJ2-1	TGCAGTGCTAGAGTTGGCGGGGGTAACAATGAGCAGTTCTTC	CSARVGGGNNEQFF
NA	TRBD1	TRBV24-1	TRBJ1-2	TGTGCCACCAGTGATCAGGGGGTGGTCTATGGCTACACCTTC	CATSDQGVVYGYTF
NA	NA	TRBV27	TRBJ1-2	TGTGCCAGCAGCCAAAGGAACCTCGGAGGGGGTGGCTACACCTTC	CASSQRNLGGGGYTF
NA	NA	TRBV6-6	TRBJ1-1	TGTGCCAGCAGTTATACGGGGCTCGCTGAAGCTTTCTTT	CASSYTGLAEAFF
few	TRBD1	TRBV24-1	TRBJ2-6	TGTGCCACCAGCGGGACAGGACATCCATCTGGGGCCAACGTCCTGACTTTC	CATSGTGHPSGANVLTF
NA	NA	TRBV5-1	TRBJ1-4	TGCGCCAGCAGCTTGGCGGCAGGAAGAGAAAAACTGTTTTTT	CASSLAAGREKLFF
NA	NA	TRBV30	TRBJ2-1	TGTGCCTGGAGTGTACGGGTGGGGGGGCCGTACAATGAGCAGTTCTTC	CAWSVRVGGPYNEQFF
few	NA	TRBV6-4	TRBJ1-1	TGTGCCAGCAGTGATAGCAGGGGCCCCCACACTGAAGCTTTCTTT	CASSDSRGPHTEAFF
few	NA	TRBV19	TRBJ2-1	TGTGCCAGTAGTATAAGGTCTTCGGGCTCCTACAATGAGCAGTTCTTC	CASSIRSSGSYNEQFF
NA	NA	TRBV5-1	TRBJ1-4	TGCGCCAGCAGCTTGTGGGCGGGTCCTAATGAAAAACTGTTTTTT	CASSLWAGPNEKLFF
NA	NA	TRBV20-1	TRBJ2-2	TGCAGTGCTAGAGGCAGGCTCACCGGGGAGCTGTTTTTT	CSARGRLTGELFF